This T cell receptor beta chain was identified in a study of T cell responses to AZD1222 COVID-19 vaccine. Whole-study findings and limits: Spike-specific TCR breadth and depth both grew after two AZD1222 doses. The study identified only six AZD1222 recipients as seropositive at baseline.

Libraries were prepared by immunoSEQ multiplex PCR; TCRdb keeps only in-frame clonotypes and omits some of them. The sample yields roughly 150,000 clones, 70% to 90% seen once. This clone appeared a single time. The target antigen is unknown. CDR1 and CDR2 (germline): LNHDA, SQIVND (reference sequence). The CDR3 extends over 14 amino acids. The V end was cut by 4 bases, the J end by 5 bases, with 14 bases between. The gene calls are TRBV19 and TRBJ1-1; no clear D. This specimen was peripheral blood, taken on day 0 of AZD1222 vaccination. The sequence derives from an adult in good health. CDR3 sequence: CASSRREWGTEAFF. The CDR3 nucleotides read TGTGCCAGTAGTAGGCGGGAATGGGGTACTGAAGCTTTCTTT.